The 5 T cell receptor beta chains reported below all come from one sample, sequenced in a study of T cell responses to AZD1222 COVID-19 vaccine. The protocol was immunoSEQ multiplex PCR, while the TCRdb copy is restricted to in-frame clones and leaves out a portion. The data hold about 140,000 clones, with approximately 95% observed a single time. Specimen: peripheral blood, collected on day 0 of MenACWY control vaccination. The receptors originated from an adult in good health.

The chain employs TRBV19 and TRBJ1-1, with a weak D call TRBD1 (5 bases). V gave up 3 bases and J gave up 1 base, with 9 bases separating them. The CDR3 is 14 residues long. Germline values: CDR1 LNHDA, CDR2 SQIVND (reference sequence). The CDR3 spells CASSMRDRNTEAFF. The CDR3 nucleotides read TGTGCCAGTAGTATGCGGGACCGGAACACTGAAGCTTTCTTT.

This sequence joins TRBV28 and TRBJ1-5; maybe TRBD1 (5 bases). V lost 2 bases to trimming and J lost 1 base, with 12 bases between them. Germline assignment: CDR1 MDHEN and CDR2 SYDVKM. The CDR3 is made up of 16 amino acids. CDR3 loop: CASSLKGPKSNQPQHF. CDR3 bases: TGTGCCAGCAGTTTAAAGGGACCCAAGAGCAATCAGCCCCAGCATTTT.

The V gene is TRBV27, the J gene TRBJ1-5; D call uncertain. Germline V gives CDR1 MNHEY, CDR2 SMNVEV (reference sequence). CDR3 length: 14 residues. The ends were cut back, 0 bases at V and 5 bases at J, with 8 bases in the middle. CDR3 sequence: CASSLSSGYQPQHF. CDR3 DNA: TGTGCCAGCAGTTTATCGTCTGGTTATCAGCCCCAGCATTTT.

J is TRBJ1-1 and V is TRBV27, with 8 bases that match TRBD1. Trimming removed 1 base from V and 5 bases from J; junction bases left unmatched: 9. Germline V lookup: CDR1 MNHEY, CDR2 SMNVEV (reference sequence). The CDR3 spans 16 residues. CDR3 amino acids: CASSLYGQGAGTEAFF. CDR3 in DNA: TGTGCCAGCAGTTTATATGGACAGGGTGCGGGGACTGAAGCTTTCTTT.

V is TRBV5-4 and J is TRBJ2-1, with D possibly matching TRBD2 (5 bases). The CDR3 spans 16 residues. CDR1 and CDR2 (germline): SGHNT, YYREEE (reference sequence). V was pared by 4 bases and J by 0 bases, with 14 bases between. CDR3 region: CASSRGGPSSYNEQFF. DNA of the CDR3: TGTGCCAGCAGCCGGGGTGGGCCGAGCTCCTACAATGAGCAGTTCTTC.